This T cell receptor (beta chain) was captured by sequencing in a study of glioma-infiltrating T cells after dendritic cell vaccination. The time point was: after dendritic cell vaccination, including at tumor progression/relapse. CDR3 length: 14 amino acids. CDR1 is MNHNS, CDR2 SASEGT, per germline. V was cut by 4 bases and J by 0 bases, with 7 bases left in between. Up to 2 ug genomic DNA was used for TCRB CDR3 amplification. Assay used: immunoSEQ multiplex PCR; TCRdb lists only in-frame clones, some missing. The data hold approximately 90,000 clones, with over 75% observed a single time. The chain couples TRBV6-1 to TRBJ1-5; maybe TRBD1 (5 bases). The TCR was taken from a human donor with glioblastoma. The specimen comprised blood, sampled after dendritic cell vaccination. The DNA for the CDR3 is TGTGCCAGCAGTGGACAGAGTAGCAATCAGCCCCAGCATTTT. It yields the protein CASSGQSSNQPQHF.